This T cell receptor (beta chain) comes out of a study of regulatory T cells in long-lasting Graves disease. About the study: Treatment with antithyroid drugs for over 5 years, together with positive TSH receptor antibodies, meant persistent Graves' disease. General study results and limits: With persistent disease, TRBV28, TRBJ1-2 and TRBJ2-5 were the favored segments. Those with persistent Graves' had less TCR diversity than newly diagnosed patients.

This clonotype was seen ten or more times. Its antigen is not identified. Time point here: persistent/refractory GD, antithyroid drugs over 5 years with positive TRAb. Preparation of the TCR library used RNA extracted from PBMCs. Per American Thyroid Association guidelines, Graves' disease was diagnosed. The authors built TCR beta libraries using iRepertoire HTBI primers and Arm-PCR of CDR3 regions. Using its own MiXCR run on the multiplex PCR reads, TCRdb lists one record per CDR3 protein. The sample records roughly 450,000 distinct CDR3 sequences, about 20% being singletons. Germline V CDR1 and CDR2: SGHTA, FQGNSA. V was pared by 4 bases and J by 1 base, with 19 bases between. The CDR3 loop spans 17 amino acids.

The source is a female donor with Graves disease. The source was peripheral blood mononuclear cells (PBMCs), collected when the disease was refractory, from a patient treated with antithyroid drugs. The chain carries TRBV7-2 and TRBJ2-5; no clear D. CDR3 protein: CASSSSKARAVQETQYF. CDR3 in DNA: TGTGCCAGCAGCTCTTCAAAGGCCCGCGCCGTCCAAGAGACCCAGTACTTC.